These 4 T cell receptor beta chains share one sample of origin, sequenced in a study of beta chain features in type 1 diabetes. Sequencing targeted expressed TCRB transcripts, as all isolated RNA had been reverse transcribed. TCRdb's copy holds only in-frame clones and misses some; the assay was immunoSEQ multiplex PCR. The sample lists more than 350,000 clones, 10% to 12% seen once, with 0.035% to 0.05% in the top ten. Material: naive CD4+ T cells from blood. All receptors derive from a woman aged 18 to 35 in good health.

This clone has only a few counts. The J gene is TRBJ2-5, the V gene TRBV7-9; D not resolved. V was shortened by 1 base and J by 3 bases, with 9 bases between the two germline ends. The CDR3 is 14 amino acids. Germline assignment: CDR1 SEHNR and CDR2 FQNEAQ (reference sequence). DNA for the CDR3: TGTGCCAGCAGCTTAGGATACTTGGAAGAGACCCAGTACTTC. Protein sequence: CASSLGYLEETQYF.

The rearrangement links TRBV5-4 to TRBJ2-7; 7 bases align to TRBD1. In germline, CDR1 is SGHNT, CDR2 YYREEE (reference sequence). The CDR3 covers 15 residues. V was pared by 0 bases and J by 2 bases, with 5 bases of the junction left unmatched. The CDR3 bases are TGTGCCAGCAGCTTGGGGAGGACAGGTACCTACGAGCAGTACTTC. It yields the protein CASSLGRTGTYEQYF.

This clone occurred a few times. The V call is TRBV6-5, the J call TRBJ1-4; D unresolved. This CDR3 has 14 amino acids. Germline CDR1 is MNHEY and CDR2 is SVGAGI. V gave up 8 bases and J gave up 7 bases, with 17 bases separating them. The CDR3, as DNA: TGTGCCAGCGGTTGGAGGGCATTAGGTGAAAAACTGTTTTTT. This codes for CASGWRALGEKLFF.

This clone was counted between two and nine times. The rearrangement links TRBV30 to TRBJ1-4, with 9 bases fitting TRBD1. The CDR3 length is 13 residues. CDR1 is GTSNPN and CDR2 is SVGIG in the germline V gene (reference sequence). Losses at the gene ends were 5 bases for V and 7 bases for J; bases not matched to a gene: 5. The CDR3 DNA sequence: TGTGCCTGGGGGACAGGGTTTCGTGAAAAACTGTTTTTT. Protein product: CAWGTGFREKLFF. Combining the CDR3 with reference TRBV30 and TRBJ1-4 gives the whole variable domain SQTIHQWPATLVQPVGSPLSLECTVEGTSNPNLYWYRQAAGRGLQLLFYSVGIGQISSEVPQNLSASRPQDRQFILSSKKLLLSDSGFYLCAWGTGFREKLFFGSGTQLSVL.